This T cell receptor beta chain derives from a study of response to subunit inactivated influenza vaccine. Whole-study findings and limits: Only a handful of new T cells, the authors suggested, are recruited with each seasonal influenza vaccination.

In this sample, this clonotype turned up a few times. Its antigen is unidentified. Trimming pared 5 bases from V and 1 base from J, leaving 9 bases between. Germline CDR1 reads SEHNR; CDR2 reads FQNEAQ (reference sequence). CDR3 length: 14 residues. TCRdb processed the RT-PCR reads anew with MiXCR; each CDR3 protein has one entry. The data contain hundreds of thousands of distinct CDR3 sequences, less than 10% of them singletons. The genes are TRBV7-9 and TRBJ1-5, with D unresolved. Sequences were derived from PBMCs from blood, sampled about 24 months after vaccination. The clonotype originates from a man between 45 and 75 years old who received an inactivated influenza vaccine. The DNA of the CDR3 is TGTGCCAGCAGCCCGTTTGGAAGCAATCAGCCCCAGCATTTT. Translating gives CASSPFGSNQPQHF.